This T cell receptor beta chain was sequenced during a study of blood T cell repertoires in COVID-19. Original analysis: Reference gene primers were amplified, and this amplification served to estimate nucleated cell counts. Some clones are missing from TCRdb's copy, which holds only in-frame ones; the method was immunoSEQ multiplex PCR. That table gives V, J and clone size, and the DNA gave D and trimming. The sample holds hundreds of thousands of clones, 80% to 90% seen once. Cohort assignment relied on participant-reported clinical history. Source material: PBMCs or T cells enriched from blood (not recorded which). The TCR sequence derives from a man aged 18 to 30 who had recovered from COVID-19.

The CDR3 is CASSGGSYNEQFF. The CDR3 DNA follows: TGTGCCTCCTCCGGGGGCTCCTACAATGAGCAGTTCTTC. J is TRBJ2-1 and V is TRBV24-1; D is possibly TRBD2 (6 bases). Germline V gene sequence: CDR1 KGHDR, CDR2 SFDVKD. Deletions cut 12 bases from V and 0 bases from J, with 11 bases between. The CDR3 spans 13 residues.